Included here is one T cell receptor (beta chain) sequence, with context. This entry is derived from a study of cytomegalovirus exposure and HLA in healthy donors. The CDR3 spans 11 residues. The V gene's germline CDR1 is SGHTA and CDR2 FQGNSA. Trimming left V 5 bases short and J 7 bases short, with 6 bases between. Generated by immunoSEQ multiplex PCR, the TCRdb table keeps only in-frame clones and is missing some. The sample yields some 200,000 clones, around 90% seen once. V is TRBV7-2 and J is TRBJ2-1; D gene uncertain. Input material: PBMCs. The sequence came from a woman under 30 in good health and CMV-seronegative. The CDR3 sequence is CASSRRNEQFF. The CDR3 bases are TGTGCCAGCAGCCGTCGGAATGAGCAGTTCTTC.